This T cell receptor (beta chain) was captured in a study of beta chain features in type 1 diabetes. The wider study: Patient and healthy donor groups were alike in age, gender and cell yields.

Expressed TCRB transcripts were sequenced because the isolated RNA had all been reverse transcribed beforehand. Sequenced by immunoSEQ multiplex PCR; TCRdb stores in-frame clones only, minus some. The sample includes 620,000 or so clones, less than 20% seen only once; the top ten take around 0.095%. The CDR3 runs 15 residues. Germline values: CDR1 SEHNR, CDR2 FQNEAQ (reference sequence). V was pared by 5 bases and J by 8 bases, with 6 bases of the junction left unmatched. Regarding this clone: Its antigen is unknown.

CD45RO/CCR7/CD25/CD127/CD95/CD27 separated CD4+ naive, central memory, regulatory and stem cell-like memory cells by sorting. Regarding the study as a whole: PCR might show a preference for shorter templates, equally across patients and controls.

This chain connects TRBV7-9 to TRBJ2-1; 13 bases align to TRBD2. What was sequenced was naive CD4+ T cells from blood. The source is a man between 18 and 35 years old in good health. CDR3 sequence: CASSPTSGGADEQFF. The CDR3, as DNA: TGTGCCAGCAGCCCCACTAGCGGGGGGGCGGATGAGCAGTTCTTC.